This T cell receptor (beta chain) originates from a study of blood T cells in healthy people across ages. It was with a sample-barcoded 5' primer and a J-beta primer mix that a second PCR of roughly 7 to 12 cycles was run. One entry per CDR3 protein, called by TCRdb with MiXCR from the 5' RACE reads. Here the sample spans fewer than 2,000,000 distinct CDR3 sequences, approximately 40% being singletons. Concerning this clonotype: The antigen is undetermined.

Extraction yielded at least 5 micrograms of total RNA per sample. General study results and limits: Donors of long life had a larger count of naive CD4+ cells and greater diversity than aged donors.

The V end lost 4 bases, the J end lost 7 bases, and 27 bases lay between the germline ends. The CDR3 length is 17 residues. Per the germline V gene, CDR1 is SQVTM and CDR2 is ANQGSEA. Sequencing used blood. The receptor was derived from a human donor in good health. This chain links TRBV29-1 with TRBJ2-3; either TRBD1 or TRBD2 may fit D (5 bases each). DNA for the CDR3: TGCAGCGTTGTCGCCCTCCGGGGACCCTCAGAATGGAATACGCAGTATTTT. This gives the protein CSVVALRGPSEWNTQYF.